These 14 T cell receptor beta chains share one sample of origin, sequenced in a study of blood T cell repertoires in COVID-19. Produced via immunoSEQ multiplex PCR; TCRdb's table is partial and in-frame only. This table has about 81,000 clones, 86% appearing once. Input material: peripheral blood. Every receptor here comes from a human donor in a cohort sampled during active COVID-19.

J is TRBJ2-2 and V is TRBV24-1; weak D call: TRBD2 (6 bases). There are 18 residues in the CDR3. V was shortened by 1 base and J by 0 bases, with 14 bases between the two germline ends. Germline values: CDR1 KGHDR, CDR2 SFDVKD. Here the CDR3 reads CATSDFRRGGTNTGELFF. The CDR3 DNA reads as TGTGCCACCAGTGATTTCAGGAGGGGCGGGACGAACACCGGGGAGCTGTTTTTT.

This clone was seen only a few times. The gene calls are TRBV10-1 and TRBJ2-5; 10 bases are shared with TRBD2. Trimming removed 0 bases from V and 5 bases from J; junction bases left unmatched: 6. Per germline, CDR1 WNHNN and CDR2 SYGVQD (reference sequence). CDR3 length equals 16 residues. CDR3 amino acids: CASSESGSGGQETQYF. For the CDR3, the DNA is TGCGCCAGCAGTGAGTCAGGTAGCGGGGGGCAGGAGACCCAGTACTTC.

The CDR3 reads CASEASARSYNEQFF. CDR3 bases: TGTGCCAGCGAGGCTAGCGCCCGCTCCTACAATGAGCAGTTCTTC. The V gene is TRBV3-1 (or the pseudogene TRBV3-2), the J gene TRBJ2-1; a weak D match, TRBD2 (6 bases). Per the germline V gene, CDR1 is LGHDT and CDR2 is YNNKEL (reference sequence). The CDR3 is made up of 15 amino acids. V dropped 8 bases and J dropped 0 bases, with 14 bases sitting between them.

CDR3 coding DNA: TGTGCCAGCAGCGCCCGACTAGCGGGAGGGAGGGAGCAGTACTTC. It codes for CASSARLAGGREQYF. J is TRBJ2-7 and V is TRBV11-2, with 14 bases lining up with TRBD2. The CDR3 is 15 residues long. With 5 bases clipped from V and 7 bases from J, the junction kept 7 bases outside the gene matches. Germline assignment: CDR1 SGHAT and CDR2 FQNNGV.

CDR3 region: CASSASADTQYF. The CDR3 region has the DNA TGTGCCAGCAGCGCAAGCGCAGATACGCAGTATTTT. The J gene is TRBJ2-3, the V gene TRBV9; D call uncertain. CDR1 is SGDLS, CDR2 YYNGEE, per germline. The CDR3 has 12 residues. Trimming stripped 3 bases from V and 4 bases from J, with 6 bases between.

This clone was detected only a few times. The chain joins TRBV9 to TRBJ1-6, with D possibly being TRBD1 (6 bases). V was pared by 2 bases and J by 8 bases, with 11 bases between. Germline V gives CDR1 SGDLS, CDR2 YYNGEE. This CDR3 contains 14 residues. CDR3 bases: TGTGCCAGCAGCGTTGGACAGACCTATTCACCCCTCCACTTT. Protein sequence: CASSVGQTYSPLHF.

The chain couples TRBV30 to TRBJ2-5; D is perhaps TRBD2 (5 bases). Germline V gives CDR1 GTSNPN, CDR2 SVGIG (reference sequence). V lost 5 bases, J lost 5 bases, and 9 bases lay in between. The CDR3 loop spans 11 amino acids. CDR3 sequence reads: CAWGSRETQYF. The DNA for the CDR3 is TGTGCCTGGGGGAGTCGGGAGACCCAGTACTTC.

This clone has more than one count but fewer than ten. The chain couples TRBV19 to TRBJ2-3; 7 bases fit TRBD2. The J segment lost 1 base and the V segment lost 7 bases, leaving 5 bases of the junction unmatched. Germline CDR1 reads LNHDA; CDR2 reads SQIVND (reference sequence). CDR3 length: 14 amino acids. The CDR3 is CASMERGRTDTQYF. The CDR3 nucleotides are TGTGCCAGTATGGAGCGGGGCCGCACAGATACGCAGTATTTT.

The CDR3 DNA follows: TGTGCCAGTAGCGGGCGGGGGGAGCAGTTCTTC. It is translated as CASSGRGEQFF. This chain joins TRBV19 and TRBJ2-1, with 7 positions matching TRBD2. Germline values: CDR1 LNHDA, CDR2 SQIVND (reference sequence). Losses at the gene ends were 6 bases for V and 10 bases for J; bases not matched to a gene: 3. The CDR3 covers 11 residues.

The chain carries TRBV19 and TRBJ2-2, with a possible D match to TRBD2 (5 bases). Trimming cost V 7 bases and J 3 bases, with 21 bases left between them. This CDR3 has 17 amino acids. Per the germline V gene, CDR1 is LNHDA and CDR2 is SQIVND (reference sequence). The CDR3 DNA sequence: TGTGCCAGTACTACATCAGAAGGTAGCGATGACACCGGGGAGCTGTTTTTT. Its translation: CASTTSEGSDDTGELFF.

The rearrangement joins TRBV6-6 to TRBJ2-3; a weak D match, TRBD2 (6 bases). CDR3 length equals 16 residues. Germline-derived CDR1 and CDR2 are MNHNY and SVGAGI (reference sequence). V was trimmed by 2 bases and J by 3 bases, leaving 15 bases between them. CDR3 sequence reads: CASSYTLAAGTDTQYF. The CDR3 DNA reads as TGTGCCAGCAGTTACACCCTAGCCGCGGGGACAGATACGCAGTATTTT.

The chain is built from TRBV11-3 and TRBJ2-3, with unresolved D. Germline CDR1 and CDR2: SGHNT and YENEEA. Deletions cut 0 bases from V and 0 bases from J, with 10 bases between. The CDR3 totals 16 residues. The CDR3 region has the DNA TGTGCCAGCAGCTTAGATTGGTGCAGAAGCACAGATACGCAGTATTTT. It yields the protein CASSLDWCRSTDTQYF.

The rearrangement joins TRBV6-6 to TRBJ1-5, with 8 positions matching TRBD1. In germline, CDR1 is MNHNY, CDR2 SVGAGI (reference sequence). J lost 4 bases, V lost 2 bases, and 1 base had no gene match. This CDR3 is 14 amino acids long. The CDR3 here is CASSYTGGNQPQHF. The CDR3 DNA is TGTGCCAGCAGTTACACAGGGGGAAATCAGCCCCAGCATTTT.

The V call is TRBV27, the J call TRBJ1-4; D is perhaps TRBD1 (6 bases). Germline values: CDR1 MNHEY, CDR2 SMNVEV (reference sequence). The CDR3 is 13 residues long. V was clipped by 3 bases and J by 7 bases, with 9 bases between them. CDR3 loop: CASSFGGAEKLFF. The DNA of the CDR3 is TGTGCCAGCAGTTTTGGGGGCGCTGAAAAACTGTTTTTT.